Listed below are T cell receptor beta chains from one sample, sequenced in a study of blood T cell repertoires in COVID-19. Measured with immunoSEQ multiplex PCR; TCRdb has only the in-frame clones, and not every one. This repertoire shows tens of thousands of clones, 70% to 80% found once; its top ten account for about 16%. Specimen: peripheral blood. These receptors were collected from a human donor in a cohort sampled during active COVID-19. The CDR3 runs from the conserved cysteine through the conserved F or W. D genes are given only for firm matches. Size values are once, few and many counts, or a class for expanded clones, and some rows have none.

TRBV30	TRBJ1-5	TRBD1	few	TGTGCCTGGACCCCCGGACAGGGGAGCAATCAGCCCCAGCATTTT	CAWTPGQGSNQPQHF
TRBV5-1	TRBJ2-5	NA	NA	TGCGCCAGCAGCTTGGCCAGGGAGGGGGAAGAGACCCAGTACTTC	CASSLAREGEETQYF
TRBV29-1	TRBJ1-1	TRBD1	NA	TGCAGCGTTGACGAGACAGGGGACACTGAAGCTTTCTTT	CSVDETGDTEAFF
TRBV11-3	TRBJ2-1	TRBD2	NA	TGTGCCAGCAGCGGGGGGACTAGCTACAGCGATGAGCAGTTCTTC	CASSGGTSYSDEQFF
TRBV5-1	TRBJ2-2	NA	NA	TGCGCCAGCAGCTTACCAGGAACGAACACCGGGGAGCTGTTTTTT	CASSLPGTNTGELFF
TRBV7-2	TRBJ2-7	TRBD2	NA	TGTGCCAGCAGCTTTGGGCGGGGGTACGAGCAGTACTTC	CASSFGRGYEQYF
TRBV10-2	TRBJ1-2	TRBD1	NA	TGCGCCAGCAGACAGGGGGCAAATGGCTACACCTTC	CASRQGANGYTF
TRBV6-5	TRBJ2-7	NA	NA	TGTGCCAGCAGTTCCAGACAGGACCCACTCGAGCAGTACTTC	CASSSRQDPLEQYF
TRBV5-4	TRBJ1-6	NA	medium-sized	TGTGCCAGCAGCTTCCCCGGTTCTTCACCCCTCCACTTT	CASSFPGSSPLHF
TRBV2	TRBJ2-2	TRBD2	NA	TGTGCCAGCAGTGTAGCGGGAGTTACCGGGGAGCTGTTTTTT	CASSVAGVTGELFF
TRBV2	TRBJ2-7	NA	NA	TGTGCCAGCAGTGAAACCCGGCTGAGGGAGCAGTACTTC	CASSETRLREQYF
TRBV9	TRBJ1-3	NA	NA	TGTGCCAGCAGCGTAACAGGGTCAGGAAACACCATATATTTT	CASSVTGSGNTIYF
TRBV18	TRBJ1-1	NA	NA	TGTGCCAGCTCACGCGAACCAACAGGCCTTTTGATGAACACTGAAGCTTTCTTT	CASSREPTGLLMNTEAFF
TRBV19	TRBJ2-7	TRBD1	few	TGTGCCAGTAGCGGTCCCCCGGGACAGAGTGGGGACGAGCAGTACTTC	CASSGPPGQSGDEQYF
TRBV12-3/TRBV12-4	TRBJ2-1	TRBD2	NA	TGTGCCAGCAGTTCGGGGGGTACTCCTGAGCAGTTCTTC	CASSSGGTPEQFF
TRBV30	TRBJ2-2	NA	NA	TGTGCCTGGAGTTCGGGGGATTTTACCGGGGAGCTGTTTTTT	CAWSSGDFTGELFF
TRBV6-5	TRBJ1-3	NA	NA	TGTGCCAGCAGTCCCGGGACATCCGGAAACACCATATATTTT	CASSPGTSGNTIYF
TRBV2	TRBJ1-4	TRBD1	NA	TGTGCCAGCAGTGTACAGGGGAATCGTGAAAAACTGTTTTTT	CASSVQGNREKLFF
TRBV11-3	TRBJ2-7	TRBD2	NA	TGTGCCAGCAGCTCTCAAGCGGGAGGGCAGTACGAGCAGTACTTC	CASSSQAGGQYEQYF
TRBV7-3	TRBJ2-2	TRBD2	NA	TGTGCCAGCAGCCCACGACTAGCGCCCGGGGAGCTGTTTTTT	CASSPRLAPGELFF
TRBV5-1	TRBJ2-2	TRBD2	NA	TGCGCCAGCAGCTGGGCGATCCTAGCGGGGGCTAACACCGGGGAGCTGTTTTTT	CASSWAILAGANTGELFF
TRBV9	TRBJ2-1	TRBD2	NA	TGTGCCAGCAGCCCTTGGACTAGCGGGGGGTACAATGAGCAGTTCTTC	CASSPWTSGGYNEQFF
TRBV4-2	TRBJ2-5	TRBD2	NA	TGTGCCAGCAGCCCCTTGGGACTAGCGGGAGGCCGCCAAGAGACCCAGTACTTC	CASSPLGLAGGRQETQYF
TRBV3-1/TRBV3-2	TRBJ2-3	TRBD2	NA	TGTGCCAGCAAAGCGGGAGGTTCCACAGATACGCAGTATTTT	CASKAGGSTDTQYF
TRBV4-1	TRBJ2-7	TRBD1	NA	TGCGCCAGCAGCCTATCGCCGGGACAGGGAGAATACGAGCAGTACTTC	CASSLSPGQGEYEQYF
TRBV7-9	TRBJ2-1	TRBD1	NA	TGTGCCAGCAGCGGGACAGACTACAATGAGCAGTTCTTC	CASSGTDYNEQFF
TRBV3-1/TRBV3-2	TRBJ1-5	NA	few	TGTGCCAGCAGCCCTTTGGGAAGCGGGCAGCCCCAGCATTTT	CASSPLGSGQPQHF
TRBV10-2	TRBJ1-3	NA	NA	TGCGCCAGCGGGGGGGGCAGGGGAAGATTGCCCTCTGGAAACACCATATATTTT	CASGGGRGRLPSGNTIYF
TRBV23-1	TRBJ2-3	NA	NA	TGCGCCAGCAGTCAATATATTGACGGGACTCAGAAGGCAGATACGCAGTATTTT	CASSQYIDGTQKADTQYF
TRBV7-9	TRBJ2-2	TRBD2	NA	TGTGCCAGCAGCCCTTGGACTAGCGGTACGAACACCGGGGAGCTGTTTTTT	CASSPWTSGTNTGELFF
TRBV5-4	TRBJ2-5	NA	NA	TGTGCCAGCAGCTTGGGTGGGGGGGGCGGAGAGACCCAGTACTTC	CASSLGGGGGETQYF
TRBV28	TRBJ1-5	NA	few	TGTGCCAGCAGTGGGGCAGATTACAATCAGCCCCAGCATTTT	CASSGADYNQPQHF
TRBV28	TRBJ1-1	TRBD1	NA	TGTGCCAGCAGTTTTTGGGGGACAGTTCGGAACACTGAAGCTTTCTTT	CASSFWGTVRNTEAFF
TRBV3-1/TRBV3-2	TRBJ2-7	TRBD2	NA	TGTGCCAGCAGCCCTATAGGGACTAGCGGCCCGAAGGACGAGCAGTACTTC	CASSPIGTSGPKDEQYF
TRBV5-1	TRBJ1-2	TRBD1	NA	TGCGCCAGCAGCTTGGGGACAGGGATTGGGACTGATGGCTACACCTTC	CASSLGTGIGTDGYTF
TRBV4-1	TRBJ1-5	TRBD1	NA	TGCGCCAGCAGCCAAGGGACAGGGGGCAATCAGCCCCAGCATTTT	CASSQGTGGNQPQHF
TRBV7-2	TRBJ2-1	NA	NA	TGTGCCAGCAGCTTAGCACCCAGCTCCTACAATGAGCAGTTCTTC	CASSLAPSSYNEQFF
TRBV5-6	TRBJ1-2	TRBD1	NA	TGTGCCAGCAGCCGGGACGTACAGGGGGAACGTTCGGGCGGCTACACCTTC	CASSRDVQGERSGGYTF
TRBV3-1/TRBV3-2	TRBJ1-2	NA	few	TGTGCCAGCAGCCAAAGCCAATACTATGGCTACACCTTC	CASSQSQYYGYTF
TRBV18	TRBJ1-5	NA	once	TGTGCCAGCTCACCAACAGGGATCATCCAGCCCCAGCATTTT	CASSPTGIIQPQHF
TRBV11-2	TRBJ2-1	TRBD1	NA	TGTGCCAGCAGCGCCAGACAGGGGGGAGCCTACAATGAGCAGTTCTTC	CASSARQGGAYNEQFF
TRBV7-9	TRBJ2-7	TRBD2	NA	TGTGCCAGCAGCTCTACTAGCGGGAGTATCCACGAGCAGTACTTC	CASSSTSGSIHEQYF